Following are 14 T cell receptor beta chains from one sample sequenced in a study of blood T cell repertoires in COVID-19. The assay was immunoSEQ multiplex PCR, and TCRdb's table has in-frame clones only and misses some. The top ten clones hold more than 8.5% of a sample with some 240,000 clones, approximately 88% of them seen once. The specimen was peripheral blood. Receptor source: a woman aged 70-85 years with COVID-19, enrolled during active disease.

The chain couples TRBV30 to TRBJ2-5; no reliable D call. V shed 4 bases and J shed 1 base, with 7 bases lying between them. Germline loops: CDR1 GTSNPN, CDR2 SVGIG (reference sequence). CDR3 length equals 12 residues. The CDR3 loop is CAWTPSQETQYF. DNA of the CDR3: TGTGCCTGGACCCCCAGCCAAGAGACCCAGTACTTC.

This sequence joins TRBV9 and TRBJ2-2, with D tentatively TRBD1 (6 bases). Germline values: CDR1 SGDLS, CDR2 YYNGEE. Trimming removed 3 bases at V and 7 bases at J, with 16 bases between. CDR3 length: 15 residues. CDR3 protein: CASSATSLTGGELFF. The CDR3, as DNA: TGTGCCAGCAGCGCAACCTCGTTGACAGGCGGGGAGCTGTTTTTT.

The V call is TRBV19, the J call TRBJ1-4, with D possibly being TRBD1 (6 bases). Trimming left V 7 bases short and J 1 base short, with 10 bases between. Germline V lookup: CDR1 LNHDA, CDR2 SQIVND (reference sequence). The CDR3 sequence is 14 residues long. The CDR3 nucleotides read TGTGCCAGTACCACACAGGGAACTAATGAAAAACTGTTTTTT. Its protein is CASTTQGTNEKLFF.

The CDR3 protein is CASSAGTGGSSVKATDTQYF. The CDR3, as DNA: TGTGCCAGCAGCGCCGGGACAGGGGGCTCGAGTGTTAAGGCCACAGATACGCAGTATTTT. J is TRBJ2-3 and V is TRBV7-3, with 12 bases lining up with TRBD1. CDR3 size: 20 residues. The V gene's germline CDR1 is SGHTA and CDR2 FQGTGA. The junction had 17 bases not matched to a gene; V was cut back by 5 bases and J by 2 bases.

In DNA form, the CDR3 reads TGTGCCAGCAGCTTCGTGGGGGGGAATCAGCCCCAGCATTTT. Protein product: CASSFVGGNQPQHF. The chain recombines TRBV5-6 with TRBJ1-5; TRBD1 might be the D (5 bases). The V gene's germline CDR1 is SGHDT and CDR2 YYEEEE. The CDR3 contains 14 residues. Deletions cut 2 bases from V and 4 bases from J, with 10 bases between.

This chain joins TRBV2 and TRBJ2-7; 12 bases agree with TRBD2. V shed 7 bases and J 2 bases; nucleotides not matched to a gene: 6. The CDR3 is 15 amino acids. In germline, CDR1 is SNHLY, CDR2 FYNNEI. CDR3 in amino acids: CASTLGLAGPYEQYF. As DNA, the CDR3 is TGTGCCAGCACCCTTGGACTAGCGGGACCCTACGAGCAGTACTTC.

This chain joins TRBV7-9 and TRBJ1-1; 7 nucleotides align to TRBD1. CDR3 length equals 11 residues. The V segment lost 7 bases and the J segment 9 bases; nucleotides outside the gene matches: 5. In germline, CDR1 is SEHNR, CDR2 FQNEAQ (reference sequence). The DNA of the CDR3 is TGTGCCAGCAAGCGACAGGGAAAAGCTTTCTTT. Protein sequence: CASKRQGKAFF.

This rearrangement joins TRBV9 to TRBJ1-2; D call uncertain. Per the germline V gene, CDR1 is SGDLS and CDR2 is YYNGEE. The V end lost 0 bases, the J end lost 8 bases, and 11 bases lay between the germline ends. The CDR3 extends over 13 amino acids. The CDR3 coding sequence is TGTGCCAGCAGCGTAGATCCTAGAGAAGGCTACACCTTC. Its translation: CASSVDPREGYTF.

In the case of this clone: Mismatch with germline at one junction end may stem from a read error. This CDR3 reads CASSPTPSGQWNTGELFF. The CDR3 nucleotides read TGTGCTAGCAGCCCAACCCCCTCGGGACAGTGGAACACCGGGGAGCTGTTTTTT. The chain is built from TRBV7-7 and TRBJ2-2, with TRBD1 identical over 7 bases. This CDR3 has 18 amino acids. Germline V gene sequence: CDR1 SSHAT, CDR2 FNYEAQ (reference sequence).

This chain connects TRBV12-3 or TRBV12-4 to TRBJ1-2; a weak D match, TRBD1 (6 bases). The CDR3 length is 13 residues. Trimming pared 6 bases from V and 8 bases from J, leaving 16 bases between. For the CDR3, the DNA is TGTGCCAGCAGCACGGGACACCCTTCGGGCTACACCTTC. Its protein product is CASSTGHPSGYTF.

V and J are TRBV6-1 and TRBJ1-2; TRBD1 matches 8 bases. Trimming at V came to 2 bases and at J to 8 bases, leaving 7 bases not matched to a gene. Germline CDR1 is MNHNS and CDR2 is SASEGT. The CDR3 runs 14 residues. As DNA, the CDR3 is TGTGCCAGCAGTGAAAGGGGACAGGCGGACGGCTACACCTTC. Amino acids: CASSERGQADGYTF.

The chain links TRBV7-9 to TRBJ2-1, with 7 bases that match TRBD2. CDR1 and CDR2 from the germline V gene are SEHNR and FQNEAQ (reference sequence). The junction had 17 bases not matched to a gene; V was cut back by 5 bases and J by 4 bases. The CDR3 covers 18 residues. The CDR3: CASSHPLMGGVIYNEQFF. The CDR3 coding sequence is TGTGCCAGCAGCCACCCCCTCATGGGGGGGGTAATATACAATGAGCAGTTCTTC.

This chain connects TRBV19 to TRBJ1-1, with D possibly being TRBD1 (5 bases). This CDR3 has 16 residues. In germline, CDR1 is LNHDA, CDR2 SQIVND (reference sequence). Trimming left V 5 bases short and J 7 bases short, with 23 bases between. CDR3 protein: CASSSLGVHGDFEAFF. In DNA, the CDR3 is TGTGCCAGTAGTTCCCTGGGAGTCCATGGGGACTTTGAAGCTTTCTTT.

This chain joins TRBV6-2 or TRBV6-3 and TRBJ2-1; a weak D match, TRBD1 (5 bases). CDR3 size: 14 residues. The germline gives CDR1 MNHEY, CDR2 SVGEGT. V lost 1 base to trimming and J lost 4 bases, with 8 bases between them. The CDR3 DNA follows: TGTGCCAGCAGTTACTTCTCAGGGTACAATGAGCAGTTCTTC. The encoded protein is CASSYFSGYNEQFF.